This entry concerns a single TCR beta chain. The data stem from a study of blood T cell repertoires in COVID-19. As for the study in general: Samples came from the United States, Italy and Spain, spanning acute and convalescent COVID-19. T cells, B-cell-depleted T cells, or PBMCs supplied cDNA or gDNA.

The CDR3 sequence is 14 residues long. V lost 2 bases, J lost 4 bases, and 2 bases stayed unmatched. Germline values: CDR1 MGHRA, CDR2 YSYEKL. Per the study methods: It was from reference gene primer amplification that nucleated cell counts were estimated. TCRdb keeps only in-frame clones here, not all; method: immunoSEQ multiplex PCR. D and trimming were read from the DNA, whereas the V and J calls and clone size are those reported in that table. This table has around 140,000 clones, around 81% appearing once. This receptor was taken from a human donor in a cohort sampled during active COVID-19. The chain carries TRBV4-1 and TRBJ2-3, with 8 bases identical to TRBD1. The sequencing input was peripheral blood. Written as DNA, the CDR3 is TGCGCCAGCAGCCAAAGGACAGGGTCAGATACGCAGTATTTT. Protein product: CASSQRTGSDTQYF.